A single sample gave rise to the 14 T cell receptor beta chains below, sequenced in a study of T cell clones after liver transplantation. Assay used: immunoSEQ multiplex PCR; TCRdb lists only in-frame clones, some missing. This sample has more than 10,000 clones, with nearly 75% found just once. Source: CD8+ T cells from blood, taken at the 22-month timepoint. These receptors were collected from a human patient who received a liver transplant. Some T cells may arise from the graft donor.

The CDR3 nucleotides read TGTGCCAGCAGCCAATTCGGGGGCAACAATGAGCAGTTCTTC. This encodes CASSQFGGNNEQFF. The V and J genes are TRBV11-1 and TRBJ2-1, with D perhaps given as TRBD1 or TRBD2 (6 bases each). Deletions cut 5 bases from V and 5 bases from J, with 13 bases between. Germline values: CDR1 SGHAT, CDR2 FQDESV (reference sequence). This CDR3 has 14 residues.

This chain connects TRBV5-6 to TRBJ2-7; D is perhaps TRBD1 or TRBD2 (5 bases each). V was clipped by 5 bases and J by 2 bases, with 11 bases between them. Germline values: CDR1 SGHDT, CDR2 YYEEEE. The CDR3 runs to 13 residues. In nucleotides, the CDR3 is TGTGCCAGCAGTCGGGACGGGACCTACGAGCAGTACTTC. It yields the protein CASSRDGTYEQYF. Full variable domain (missing parts from reference TRBV5-6 and TRBJ2-7): DAGVTQSPTHLIKTRGQQVTLRCSPKSGHDTVSWYQQALGQGPQFIFQYYEEEERQRGNFPDRFSGHQFPNYSSELNVNALLLGDSALYLCASSRDGTYEQYFGPGTRLTVT.

CDR3 in amino acids: CASSLATGVGKTGELFF. The CDR3 DNA is TGTGCCAGCAGCTTGGCGACAGGGGTTGGGAAGACCGGGGAGCTGTTTTTT. V is TRBV7-6 and J is TRBJ2-2; 8 nucleotides line up with TRBD1. Trimming cost V 3 bases and J 5 bases; bases outside gene matches: 11. The CDR3 loop spans 17 amino acids. Germline V CDR1 and CDR2: SGHVS, FNYEAQ. The full variable domain, rest sourced from reference TRBV7-6 and TRBJ2-2, is GAGVSQSPRYKVTKRGQDVALRCDPISGHVSLYWYRQALGQGPEFLTYFNYEAQQDKSGLPNDRFSAERPEGSISTLTIQRTEQRDSAMYRCASSLATGVGKTGELFFGEGSRLTVL.

The rearrangement links TRBV14 to TRBJ2-1, with D hard to call. Germline V gene lookup returns CDR1 SGHDN and CDR2 FVKESK. V was trimmed by 6 bases and J by 7 bases, leaving 16 bases between them. The CDR3 is 14 amino acids. In DNA form, the CDR3 reads TGTGCCAGCAGGGGCCCCGGGCCCGGGAATGAGCAGTTCTTC. Protein sequence: CASRGPGPGNEQFF.

This clone came up a few times. The rearrangement joins TRBV6-1 to TRBJ2-7; D is unclear. Germline lookup yields CDR1 MNHNS and CDR2 SASEGT. V was pared by 2 bases and J by 3 bases, with 5 bases between. CDR3 length: 12 amino acids. CDR3 loop: CASSEYGYEQYF. The CDR3 DNA sequence: TGTGCCAGCAGTGAATACGGCTACGAGCAGTACTTC.

The rearrangement joins TRBV29-1 to TRBJ2-2, with D perhaps matching TRBD1 (7 bases). Trimming took off 1 base at V and 3 bases at J, with 12 bases between the two ends. This CDR3 has 15 residues. Germline CDR1 SQVTM, CDR2 ANQGSEA. CDR3 amino acids: CSVEGGDSYTGELFF. CDR3 bases: TGCAGCGTTGAAGGGGGGGACAGTTACACCGGGGAGCTGTTTTTT.

This clone appeared a few times. The sample carries other DNA sequences with the same CDR3. The chain uses TRBV5-6 and TRBJ2-7, with D perhaps TRBD1 (5 bases). Trimming shortened V by 0 bases and J by 1 base, and 5 bases separated the two germline ends. Germline CDR1 and CDR2: SGHDT and YYEEEE. The CDR3 loop spans 13 amino acids. The chain's CDR3 is CASSLGQSYEQYF. The CDR3 region has the DNA TGTGCCAGCAGCTTGGGACAGTCCTACGAGCAGTACTTC.

The chain is built from TRBV6-4 and TRBJ2-1, with 10 bases identical to TRBD2. CDR1 MRHNA and CDR2 SNTAGT come from the germline V gene. The CDR3 runs 15 residues. With V trimmed by 3 bases and J by 10 bases, 9 bases remained unmatched. Here the CDR3 DNA reads TGTGCCAGCAGTGAAAAGCGGGAGGGGGGTCACGAGCAGTTCTTC. Translating it yields CASSEKREGGHEQFF.

The CDR3 region is CASSPDLGTEAFF. CDR3 DNA: TGTGCCAGCAGCCCCGACTTAGGCACTGAAGCTTTCTTT. The genes are TRBV12-1 and TRBJ1-1. TRBV12-1 is a pseudogene. The CDR3 contains 13 residues.

This clone was picked up a small number of times. This chain joins TRBV16 and TRBJ2-7, with D perhaps TRBD1 (5 bases). Trimming removed 2 bases at V and 2 bases at J, with 10 bases between. Germline V lookup: CDR1 KGHSY, CDR2 FQNENV. The CDR3 is 14 residues long. CDR3 sequence reads: CASSQGSGTYEQYF. The CDR3 DNA follows: TGTGCCAGCAGCCAAGGGTCAGGGACCTACGAGCAGTACTTC.

This rearrangement joins TRBV29-1 to TRBJ2-1; 8 nucleotides line up with TRBD2. V gave up 1 base and J gave up 5 bases; unmatched junction bases: 7. This CDR3 has 15 residues. Germline loops: CDR1 SQVTM, CDR2 ANQGSEA. DNA of the CDR3: TGCAGCGTTGAAGGTATTAGCGGGGACCACAATGAGCAGTTCTTC. Its translation: CSVEGISGDHNEQFF.

This clone was seen only once. CDR3 nucleotide sequence: TGTGCCAGCAGTTACTCGGGACAGGGTACTTTCTTT. Protein: CASSYSGQGTFF. This rearrangement joins TRBV6-5 to TRBJ1-1; 9 bases are a match to TRBD1. This CDR3 region has 12 residues. Trimming took 0 bases from V and 12 from J; bases not matched to a gene: 2. The germline V gene has CDR1 MNHEY and CDR2 SVGAGI.

This sequence joins TRBV14 and TRBJ2-3; D uncertain. CDR1 is SGHDN, CDR2 FVKESK, per germline. The V and J ends lost 4 bases and 2 bases respectively, with 13 bases between them. The CDR3 consists of 15 residues. CDR3 sequence: CASSPQTTPTDTQYF. DNA for the CDR3: TGTGCCAGCAGCCCCCAGACCACTCCCACAGATACGCAGTATTTT.

The chain uses TRBV4-1 and TRBJ2-7, with D unclear. The CDR3 contains 14 residues. Trimming cost V 4 bases and J 3 bases, with 13 bases left between them. Germline CDR1 is MGHRA and CDR2 is YSYEKL. The CDR3: CASSPPRRSYEQYF. CDR3 nucleotide sequence: TGCGCCAGCAGCCCCCCCCGACGGAGCTACGAGCAGTACTTC.